Sequencing of this T cell receptor beta chain was carried out in a study of T cells after yellow fever vaccination (dated by TCRdb to about 2019). Notes on the research overall: The SMART-Seq v4 Ultra Low Input RNA kit was used to prepare libraries from fractions with low cell numbers. To follow T-cell clones before and after primary and booster YFV17D yellow fever vaccination, bulk TCR alpha and beta repertoires were sequenced over time. Two healthy male donors made up the cohort, one aged 18 to 30 years and the other aged 30 to 40 years. Bulk PBMC replicates and cell subsets were isolated from blood drawn at multiple timepoints before and after both primary and secondary immunization.

The germline V gene encodes CDR1 SGHAT and CDR2 FQNNGV. Trimming removed 1 base from V and 2 bases from J, leaving 11 bases between the germline ends. The CDR3 measures 15 amino acids from cysteine to phenylalanine. CDR3 DNA only is kept here, 45 bases in frame from base 1. In light of the paper, this sample's treatment or condition label describes: live attenuated yellow fever vaccine strain. At each blood-draw timepoint, two biological replicates of bulk PBMCs were obtained. PBMCs were isolated from peripheral blood using a standard Ficoll-Paque protocol. RNA was extracted with TriZol from bulk PBMCs, CD4 and CD8 fractions, and dextramer-positive and dextramer-negative fractions. This clonotype was detected ten times or more. Its antigen specificity is not known. No base qualities exist here, and no much larger clone lies one base off it. TCR cDNA was synthesized by 5'RACE template switching, through which a universal primer site and unique molecular identifiers were introduced. Priming of cDNA synthesis was performed from both the TCR alpha and TCR beta constant segments. Library amplification involved two PCR steps, and the second step added sample barcodes and sequencing adapters. Sequencing of the libraries was done on either Illumina HiSeq 2500 (2x100 bp) or NovaSeq (2x150 bp). Per the authors' processing: Reads were demultiplexed and collapsed into UMI consensus sequences with MIGEC, and V(D)J alignment was performed with MiXCR. Vaccine-responding clonotypes were identified with edgeR using replicate PBMC samples, with FDR below 0.01 and a log2 fold change above 5 up to day 15 being required. Each bulk clonotype was labeled CD4 or CD8 based on which sequenced repertoire, CD4 or CD8, contained the clonotype at higher abundance. The raw public data were reprocessed by TCRdb itself: fastp quality trimming at Q25, MiXCR clonotype calling, in-frame beta chains only. Rows are combined by CDR3 protein, so each entry shows the most common genes and DNA. The authors' filters were not applied to this entry. The sample includes a few hundred thousand distinct CDR3 sequences, with 6% to 8% observed a single time. The ten biggest clones cover roughly 15% of the sample.

What the research found in general, with its limitations: A small share of clonotypes was detected in both CD4 and CD8 compartments, with the overlap likely arising from convergent recombination. The secondary T-cell response was found to be weaker but faster than the primary response, with a peak reached on day 5 rather than on day 15. Computational filtering was needed because FACS-sorted repertoires could contain abundant contaminating clonotypes from the bulk population. After the booster, most of the clones that had expanded following primary vaccination were detected again (about 95% of CD4 and around 88% of CD8), which suggests that memory was broadly maintained. The study included only two donors, which limits how far the findings can be generalized.

Recombination joined TRBV11-2 with TRBJ2-5, with the D segment identity uncertain. The TCR was taken from a young man who received the YFV17D yellow fever vaccine. Source: PBMCs, taken 5 days after the yellow fever booster vaccination. The CDR3: CASSLVPATQETQYF. The bases read TGTGCCAGCAGCTTAGTACCGGCCACTCAAGAGACCCAGTACTTC.